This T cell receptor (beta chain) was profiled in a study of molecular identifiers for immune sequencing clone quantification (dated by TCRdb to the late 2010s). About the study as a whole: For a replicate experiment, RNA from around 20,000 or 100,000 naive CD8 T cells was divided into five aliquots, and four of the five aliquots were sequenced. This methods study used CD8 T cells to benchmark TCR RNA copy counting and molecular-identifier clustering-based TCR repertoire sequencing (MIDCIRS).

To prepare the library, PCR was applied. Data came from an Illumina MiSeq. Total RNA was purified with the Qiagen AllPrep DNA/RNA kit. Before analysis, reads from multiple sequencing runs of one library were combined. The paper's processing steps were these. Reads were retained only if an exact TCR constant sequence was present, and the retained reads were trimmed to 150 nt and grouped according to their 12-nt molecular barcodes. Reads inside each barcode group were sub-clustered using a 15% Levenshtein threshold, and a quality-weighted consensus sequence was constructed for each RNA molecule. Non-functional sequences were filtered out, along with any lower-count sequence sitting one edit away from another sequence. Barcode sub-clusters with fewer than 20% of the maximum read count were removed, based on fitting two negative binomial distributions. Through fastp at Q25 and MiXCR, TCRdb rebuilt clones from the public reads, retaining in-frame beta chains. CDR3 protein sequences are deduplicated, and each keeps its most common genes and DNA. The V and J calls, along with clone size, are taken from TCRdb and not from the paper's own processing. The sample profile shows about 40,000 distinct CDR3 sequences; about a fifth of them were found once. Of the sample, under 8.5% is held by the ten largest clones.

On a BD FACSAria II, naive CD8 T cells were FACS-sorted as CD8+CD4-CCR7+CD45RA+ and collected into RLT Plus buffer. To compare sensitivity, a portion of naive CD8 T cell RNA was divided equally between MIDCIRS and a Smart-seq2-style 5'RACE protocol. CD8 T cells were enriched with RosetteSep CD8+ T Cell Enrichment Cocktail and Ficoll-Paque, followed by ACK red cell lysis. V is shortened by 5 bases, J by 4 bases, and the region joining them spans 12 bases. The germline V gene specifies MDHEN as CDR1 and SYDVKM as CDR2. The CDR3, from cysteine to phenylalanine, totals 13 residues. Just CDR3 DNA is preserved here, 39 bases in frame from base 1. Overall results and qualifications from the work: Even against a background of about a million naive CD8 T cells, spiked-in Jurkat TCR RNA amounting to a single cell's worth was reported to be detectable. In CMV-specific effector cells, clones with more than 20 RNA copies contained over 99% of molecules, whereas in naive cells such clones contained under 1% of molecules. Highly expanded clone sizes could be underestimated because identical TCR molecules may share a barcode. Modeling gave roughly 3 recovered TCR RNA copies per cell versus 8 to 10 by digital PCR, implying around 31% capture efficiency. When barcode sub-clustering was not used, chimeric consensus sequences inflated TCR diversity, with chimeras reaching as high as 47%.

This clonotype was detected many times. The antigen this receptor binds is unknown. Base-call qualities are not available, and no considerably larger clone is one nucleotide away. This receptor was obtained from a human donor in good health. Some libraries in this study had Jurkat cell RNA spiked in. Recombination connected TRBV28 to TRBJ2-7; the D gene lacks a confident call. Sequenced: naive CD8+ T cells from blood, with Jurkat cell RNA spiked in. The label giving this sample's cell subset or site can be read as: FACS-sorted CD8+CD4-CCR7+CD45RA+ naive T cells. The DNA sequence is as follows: TGTGCCAGCAGTCCCATGGGGTGGTACGAGCAGTACTTC. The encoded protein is CASSPMGWYEQYF.